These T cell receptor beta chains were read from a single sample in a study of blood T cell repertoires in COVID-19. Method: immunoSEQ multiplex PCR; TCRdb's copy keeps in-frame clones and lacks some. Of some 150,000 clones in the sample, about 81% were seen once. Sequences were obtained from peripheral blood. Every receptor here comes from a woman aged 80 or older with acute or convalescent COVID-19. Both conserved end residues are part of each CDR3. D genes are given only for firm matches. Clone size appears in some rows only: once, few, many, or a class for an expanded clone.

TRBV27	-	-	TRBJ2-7	TGTGCCAGCAGTTTATCGCGGCTAGGCCGGGAAGGGAAGAACGAGCAGTACTTC	CASSLSRLGREGKNEQYF
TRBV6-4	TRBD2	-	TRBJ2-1	TGTGCCAGCAGTGACACGCGGGGATCTAGCGGGAGGGCCGTGTCCTACAATGAGCAGTTCTTC	CASSDTRGSSGRAVSYNEQFF
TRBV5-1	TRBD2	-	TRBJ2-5	TGCGCCAGCAGCTTTAAGCTCTCGGGGGGGAAAGAGACCCAGTACTTC	CASSFKLSGGKETQYF
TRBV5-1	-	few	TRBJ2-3	TGCGCCAGCAGCTTGGACTCGCGGGGAGATACGCAGTATTTT	CASSLDSRGDTQYF
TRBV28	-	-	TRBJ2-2	TGTGCCAGCAGTTCAAACCTTGGAGGTGCCGGGGAGCTGTTTTTT	CASSSNLGGAGELFF
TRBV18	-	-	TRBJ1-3	TGTGCCAGCTCACCACCTTACGGGAGCTCTGGAAACACCATATATTTT	CASSPPYGSSGNTIYF
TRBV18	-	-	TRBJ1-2	TGTGCCAGCTCACCACCACCAGGTGGATATGGCTACACCTTC	CASSPPPGGYGYTF
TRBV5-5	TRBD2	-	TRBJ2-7	TGTGCCAGCAGCTTAGGGACTACAAGGGAGCAGTACTTC	CASSLGTTREQYF
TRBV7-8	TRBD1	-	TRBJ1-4	TGTGCCAGCAGCGGGGACAGGGGTCTGTACGAAAAACTGTTTTTT	CASSGDRGLYEKLFF
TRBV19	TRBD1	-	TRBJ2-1	TGTGCCAGCGGATACGGCGGGACAGGGTACAATGAGCAGTTCTTC	CASGYGGTGYNEQFF
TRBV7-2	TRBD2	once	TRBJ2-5	TGTGCCAGCAGCTCAACTAGCGGGGGGGCCCAAGAGACCCAGTACTTC	CASSSTSGGAQETQYF
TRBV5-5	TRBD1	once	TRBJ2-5	TGTGCCAGCAGCTTCACAGGGGGTGGAGAGACCCAGTACTTC	CASSFTGGGETQYF
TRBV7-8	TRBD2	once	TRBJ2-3	TGTGCCAGCAGCTCGACGGGACTAGCGGGGGGAGATAGCACAGATACGCAGTATTTT	CASSSTGLAGGDSTDTQYF
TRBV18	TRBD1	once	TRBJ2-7	TGTGCCAGCTCACCTGGGACAGGTCCCGAGCAGTACTTC	CASSPGTGPEQYF
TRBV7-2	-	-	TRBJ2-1	TGTGCCAGCAGCTTTTGGGGGGGCCATGAGCAGTTCTTC	CASSFWGGHEQFF
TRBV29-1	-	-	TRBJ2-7	TGCAGCGTTGGGCAGGCCTACGAGCAGTACTTC	CSVGQAYEQYF
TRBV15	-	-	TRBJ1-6	TGTGCCACCAGCAGACAGGGATATAATTCACCCCTCCACTTT	CATSRQGYNSPLHF
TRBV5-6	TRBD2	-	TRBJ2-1	TGTGCCAGCAGCATGACTAGCGGGAGTGCTCCCTCCCAGCAGTTCTTC	CASSMTSGSAPSQQFF
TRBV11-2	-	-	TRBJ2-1	TGTGCCAGCAGCCCACATACGGGGGTCTATGAGCAGTTCTTC	CASSPHTGVYEQFF
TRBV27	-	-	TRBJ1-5	TGTGCCAGCGCCCCAGGGAGGGGTACGGTTTTAATTCAGCCCCAGCATTTT	CASAPGRGTVLIQPQHF
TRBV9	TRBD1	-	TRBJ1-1	TGTGCCAGCAGCGGCACAGGGGGTACTGAAGCTTTCTTT	CASSGTGGTEAFF
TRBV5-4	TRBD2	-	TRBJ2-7	TGTGCCAGCAGCTCAAGACTAGCGGGAGTATCTTACGAGCAGTACTTC	CASSSRLAGVSYEQYF
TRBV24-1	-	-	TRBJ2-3	TGTGCCACCAGTACTCCGGGAAACACAGATACGCAGTATTTT	CATSTPGNTDTQYF
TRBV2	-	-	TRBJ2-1	TGTGCCAGCAGTGAAGGCGCGCCTGCTTTTTACAATGAGCAGTTCTTC	CASSEGAPAFYNEQFF
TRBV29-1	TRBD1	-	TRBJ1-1	TGCAGCGTTATGGGACAGAACAACATGAACACTGAAGCTTTCTTT	CSVMGQNNMNTEAFF
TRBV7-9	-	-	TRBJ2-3	TGTGCCAGCAGCTCCAGATGGTCGCAGTATTTT	CASSSRWSQYF
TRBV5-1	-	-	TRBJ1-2	TGCGCCAGCAGCTTCCAAAGGCGGGGTGGCGAAGGCTACACCTTC	CASSFQRRGGEGYTF
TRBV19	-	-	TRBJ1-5	TGTGCCAGTCGTCAGGTTGCAGGCAATCAGCCCCAGCATTTT	CASRQVAGNQPQHF
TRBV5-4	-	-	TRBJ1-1	TGTGCCAGCAGCTTGGCTGGGGGCGGCAACACTGAAGCTTTCTTT	CASSLAGGGNTEAFF
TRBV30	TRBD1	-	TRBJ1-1	TGTGCCTGGACCCCGGGACAGGGTGTAGCTTTCTTT	CAWTPGQGVAFF
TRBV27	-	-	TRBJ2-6	TGTGCCAGCAGACAGGGTGCTGGGGCCAACGTCCTGACTTTC	CASRQGAGANVLTF
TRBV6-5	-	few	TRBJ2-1	TGTGCCAGCACAGGAATTCGGGGGTTGAGGCAGTTCTTC	CASTGIRGLRQFF
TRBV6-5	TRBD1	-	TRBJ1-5	TGTGCCAGCAGTTCACAGGGGGCAGGGCAGCCCCAGCATTTT	CASSSQGAGQPQHF
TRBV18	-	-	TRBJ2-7	TGTGCCAGCTCACCAGCAGGGCTCGGCGAGCAGTACTTC	CASSPAGLGEQYF
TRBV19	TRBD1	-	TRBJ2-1	TGTGCCAGTAGTATCTTAGTGGACAGGGGGCGCATCAATGAGCAGTTCTTC	CASSILVDRGRINEQFF
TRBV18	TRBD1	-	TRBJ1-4	TGTGCCAGCTCGCCGAGACAGGGGTCTGTTGAAAAACTGTTTTTT	CASSPRQGSVEKLFF
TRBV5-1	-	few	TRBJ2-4	TGCGCCAGCAGCTTGGAGGGCCGACAGGCCCCAATAGCCAAAAACATTCAGTACTTC	CASSLEGRQAPIAKNIQYF
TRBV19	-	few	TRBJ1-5	TGTGCCAGTAGCATCCCCGGGCCCAGGGGTGCTTCTAGCAATCAGCCCCAGCATTTT	CASSIPGPRGASSNQPQHF
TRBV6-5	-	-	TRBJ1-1	TGTGCCAGCAGTTACCCCCCGGGTGAAGCTTTCTTT	CASSYPPGEAFF
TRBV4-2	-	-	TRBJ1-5	TGTGCCAGCAGCGTGGGAGGTCAGCCCCAGCATTTT	CASSVGGQPQHF
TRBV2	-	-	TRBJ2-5	TGTGCCAGCAGTGAAGCGCGGGAGACCCAGTACTTC	CASSEARETQYF
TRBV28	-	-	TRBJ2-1	TGTGCCAGCACCGAAAGCCCCGGGGATGAGCAGTTCTTC	CASTESPGDEQFF